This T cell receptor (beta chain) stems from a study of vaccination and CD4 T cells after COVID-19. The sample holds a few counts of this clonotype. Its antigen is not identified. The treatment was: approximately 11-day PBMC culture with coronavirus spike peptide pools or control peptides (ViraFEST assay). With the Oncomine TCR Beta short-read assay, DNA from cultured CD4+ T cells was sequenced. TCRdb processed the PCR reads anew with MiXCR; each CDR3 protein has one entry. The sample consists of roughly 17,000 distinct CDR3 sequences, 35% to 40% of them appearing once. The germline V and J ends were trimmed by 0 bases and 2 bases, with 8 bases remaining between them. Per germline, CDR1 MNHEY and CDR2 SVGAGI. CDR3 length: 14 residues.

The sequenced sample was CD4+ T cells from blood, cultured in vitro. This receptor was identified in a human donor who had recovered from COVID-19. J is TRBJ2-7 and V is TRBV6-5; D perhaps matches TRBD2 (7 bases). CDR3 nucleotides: TGTGCCAGCAGTTACTCGGGGGGGCCCTACGAGCAGTACTTC. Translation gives CASSYSGGPYEQYF.